The 30 T cell receptor beta chains below were found in one sample sequenced in a study of T-cell reconstitution after alpha-beta-depleted transplantation in children. Preparation of the TCRbeta library used unique molecular identifiers. TCRdb analysed the PCR reads with MiXCR anew, one entry per CDR3 protein. The data show almost 600,000 distinct CDR3 sequences, more than 20% seen once. This specimen consisted of PBMCs, obtained before TCRalphabeta/CD19-depleted stem cell transplant. The origin of the receptors is a boy under two years old with Wiskott-Aldrich syndrome, due to receive a stem cell transplant.

This clonotype was found many times. The junction and the germline gene differ at one end; a read error may be behind it. The chain recombines TRBV5-1 with TRBJ2-7; no clear D. The CDR3 contains 12 residues. Germline V gene lookup returns CDR1 SGHRS and CDR2 YFSETQ. The CDR3 spells CASSLTDYEQYF. The CDR3 DNA sequence: TGTGCCAGCAGCTTGACGGATTACGAGCAGTACTTC.

This clonotype has just a few counts. This chain joins TRBV12-3 or TRBV12-4 and TRBJ2-7, with 9 bases identical to TRBD2. Germline trimming cut 6 bases from V and 0 bases from J; bases unmatched to any gene: 3. CDR3 length equals 14 residues. The CDR3 nucleotides are TGTGCCAGCAGCCTAGCGGGATACTCCTACGAGCAGTACTTC. This sequence encodes CASSLAGYSYEQYF.

In its sample, this clonotype was seen a few times. V gene TRBV5-1 combines with J gene TRBJ2-7, with unresolved D. Trimming stripped 0 bases from V and 4 bases from J, with 8 bases between. In germline, CDR1 is SGHRS, CDR2 YFSETQ. The CDR3 length is 13 residues. Here the CDR3 DNA reads TGCGCCAGCAGCTTGGCGGAGCCATACGAGCAGTACTTC. Translating gives CASSLAEPYEQYF.

This clonotype was seen a handful of times. The chain joins TRBV20-1 to TRBJ2-7; unclear D gene. CDR1 and CDR2 from the germline V gene are DFQATT and SNEGSKA (reference sequence). Trimming left V 2 bases short and J 5 bases short, with 10 bases between. The CDR3 is made up of 12 amino acids. CDR3 protein: CSARRGANEQYF. In DNA, the CDR3 is TGCAGTGCTAGACGTGGTGCAAACGAGCAGTACTTC.

The rearrangement links TRBV29-1 to TRBJ1-4; no clear D gene. Germline CDR1 and CDR2: SQVTM and ANQGSEA. The CDR3 totals 12 residues. With 0 bases removed from V and 6 bases from J, the gap between germline ends came to 5 bases. The CDR3 DNA is TGCAGCGTTGAAGATCAGGATGAAAAACTGTTTTTT. It encodes CSVEDQDEKLFF.

The chain is built from TRBV28 and TRBJ1-1; no firm D call. The CDR3 runs to 12 residues. The germline gives CDR1 MDHEN, CDR2 SYDVKM. V lost 6 bases and J 0 bases, leaving 5 bases between the germline ends. This CDR3 reads CASREMNTEAFF. CDR3 sequence (DNA): TGTGCCAGCAGGGAAATGAACACTGAAGCTTTCTTT.

Only a few counts were recorded for this clonotype. The rearrangement uses TRBV20-1 and TRBJ2-5; 8 bases are shared with TRBD2. V lost 7 bases, J lost 5 bases, and 15 bases stayed unmatched. The CDR3 consists of 15 residues. In germline, CDR1 is DFQATT, CDR2 SNEGSKA (reference sequence). CDR3 sequence (DNA): TGCAGTGTTCGGGCCCGAAGCGGGAGTTTGGAGACCCAGTACTTC. It codes for CSVRARSGSLETQYF.

This clonotype has a handful of counts. This chain joins TRBV14 and TRBJ1-1, with D perhaps TRBD1 (5 bases). The CDR3 spans 14 residues. Trimming took 7 bases from V and 0 from J, leaving 12 bases between them. CDR1 is SGHDN, CDR2 FVKESK, per germline. The CDR3 sequence is CASTGTNLNTEAFF. For the CDR3, the DNA is TGTGCCAGCACCGGGACTAACTTGAACACTGAAGCTTTCTTT. Together with reference TRBV14 and TRBJ1-1, the CDR3 gives the full variable domain: EAGVTQFPSHSVIEKGQTVTLRCDPISGHDNLYWYRRVMGKEIKFLLHFVKESKQDESGMPNNRFLAERTGGTYSTLKVQPAELEDSGVYFCASTGTNLNTEAFFGQGTRLTVV.

The genes are TRBV27 and TRBJ1-6; 8 nucleotides match TRBD1. V gave up 8 bases and J gave up 9 bases; unmatched junction bases: 18. This CDR3 is built from 17 residues. The germline gives CDR1 MNHEY, CDR2 SMNVEV (reference sequence). The CDR3 DNA is TGTGCCAGCCGTAATTTGATTAAGGACAGGGTGGGTTCACCCCTCCACTTT. The encoded protein is CASRNLIKDRVGSPLHF.

This clonotype has more than one count but fewer than ten. This chain joins TRBV15 and TRBJ2-1; 12 bases match TRBD2. V was clipped by 1 base and J by 9 bases; unmatched bases: 7. The germline V gene has CDR1 LNHNV and CDR2 YYDKDF (reference sequence). CDR3 length: 16 residues. This chain's CDR3 is CATSRGLAGAFLEQFF. CDR3 sequence (DNA): TGTGCCACCAGCAGAGGACTAGCGGGAGCCTTCCTTGAGCAGTTCTTC. Based on the CDR3 plus reference TRBV15 and TRBJ2-1, the full variable domain is DAMVIQNPRYQVTQFGKPVTLSCSQTLNHNVMYWYQQKSSQAPKLLFHYYDKDFNNEADTPDNFQSRRPNTSFCFLDIRSPGLGDTAMYLCATSRGLAGAFLEQFFGPGTRLTVL.

V usage is TRBV20-1 and J usage is TRBJ2-1; D not resolved. Per the germline V gene, CDR1 is DFQATT and CDR2 is SNEGSKA (reference sequence). Deletions cut 6 bases from V and 3 bases from J, with 12 bases between. The CDR3 extends over 13 amino acids. The CDR3 bases are TGCAGTGCCGGGTCTGTCTTCTACAATGAGCAGTTCTTC. Translated: CSAGSVFYNEQFF.

The table lists this clonotype with a few counts. This chain connects TRBV10-2 to TRBJ2-5; 7 nucleotides agree with TRBD2. V lost 4 bases, J lost 7 bases, and 6 bases stayed unmatched. The germline V gene has CDR1 WSHSY and CDR2 SAAADI. The CDR3 covers 13 residues. The CDR3 nucleotides are TGCGCCAGCAGTGTTGGAATAGCGGGGACCCAGTACTTC. As protein: CASSVGIAGTQYF.

The chain joins TRBV12-3 or TRBV12-4 to TRBJ1-4, with D maybe TRBD1 (6 bases). This CDR3 comprises 14 residues. Between the trimmed V and J ends, which lost 6 bases and 8 bases, there was a span of 16 bases. The CDR3 bases are TGTGCCAGCAGCAAGGGGGGCGCGCGGGAAAAACTGTTTTTT. It specifies CASSKGGAREKLFF.

There are a few counts of this clonotype. The rearrangement uses TRBV5-1 and TRBJ2-5; D possibly matches TRBD1 or TRBD2 (5 bases each). The V gene's germline CDR1 is SGHRS and CDR2 YFSETQ. The CDR3 is made up of 15 amino acids. V was trimmed by 3 bases and J by 3 bases, leaving 15 bases between them. As DNA, the CDR3 is TGCGCCAGCAGCTCCGTTTGGGGGATGGAAGAGACCCAGTACTTC. It yields the protein CASSSVWGMEETQYF.

The V and J genes are TRBV6-1 and TRBJ1-3; D ambiguous. CDR3 length equals 13 residues. Germline V gene data show CDR1 as MNHNS and CDR2 as SASEGT. Trimming cost V 4 bases and J 1 base, with 5 bases left between them. The CDR3 reads CASSAGSGNTIYF. As DNA, the CDR3 is TGTGCCAGCAGTGCGGGATCTGGAAACACCATATATTTT.

In this sample, this clonotype turned up a few times. The CDR3 sequence: CASSRPQQGYEETQYF. The CDR3 DNA follows: TGTGCCAGCAGCCGCCCCCAACAGGGGTATGAGGAGACCCAGTACTTC. This chain joins TRBV4-2 and TRBJ2-5, with 7 bases matching TRBD1. Germline CDR1 LGHNA, CDR2 YNFKEQ. The CDR3 is 16 residues long. Trimming at V came to 4 bases and at J to 5 bases, leaving 13 bases not matched to a gene.

The rearrangement links TRBV10-3 to TRBJ2-2; 8 bases match TRBD1. The CDR3 runs to 14 residues. The germline V gene encodes CDR1 ENHRY and CDR2 SYGVKD. V shed 6 bases, J shed 3 bases, and the junction held 3 bases outside the gene matches. This CDR3 reads CAIRTGGDTGELFF. The CDR3 bases are TGTGCCATCAGAACAGGGGGTGACACCGGGGAGCTGTTTTTT.

The table lists this clonotype with a few counts. This rearrangement joins TRBV19 to TRBJ2-7; 9 nucleotides agree with TRBD1. The CDR3 is 16 amino acids. Germline V gene data show CDR1 as LNHDA and CDR2 as SQIVND (reference sequence). Trimming took 5 bases from V and 0 from J; bases not matched to a gene: 8. CDR3 coding DNA: TGTGCCAGTAGTGCAAACGGACAGGGGAACTCCTACGAGCAGTACTTC. It yields the protein CASSANGQGNSYEQYF.

This rearrangement joins TRBV3-1 to TRBJ2-7, with D uncertain. The germline CDR1 and CDR2 sequences are LGHDT and YNNKEL (reference sequence). The CDR3 runs 12 residues. The ends were cut back, 8 bases at V and 2 bases at J, with 10 bases in the middle. CDR3 residues: CASRSGPYEQYF. Written as DNA, the CDR3 is TGTGCCAGCCGCAGTGGGCCCTACGAGCAGTACTTC.

This clonotype was found a few times. The chain is built from TRBV19 and TRBJ2-4; D gene uncertain. Trimming left V 6 bases short and J 3 bases short, with 12 bases between. CDR1 is LNHDA, CDR2 SQIVND, per germline (reference sequence). This CDR3 has 14 residues. CDR3 residues: CASRRLGDKNIQYF. CDR3 bases: TGTGCCAGTAGGCGACTTGGAGACAAAAACATTCAGTACTTC.

This clonotype has just a few counts. The rearrangement joins TRBV5-1 to TRBJ2-1; 9 nucleotides match TRBD2. V shed 3 bases and J 7 bases; nucleotides not matched to a gene: 8. CDR3 length: 15 residues. CDR1 and CDR2 (germline): SGHRS, YFSETQ. The CDR3 loop reads CASSSISGSRNEQFF. CDR3 DNA: TGCGCCAGCAGCTCTATTAGCGGGAGTCGGAATGAGCAGTTCTTC.

This clonotype has only a few counts. The chain couples TRBV29-1 to TRBJ2-5; perhaps D is TRBD1 or TRBD2 (5 bases each). The germline V gene encodes CDR1 SQVTM and CDR2 ANQGSEA. The CDR3 runs 12 residues. Trimming shortened V by 0 bases and J by 4 bases, and 6 bases separated the two germline ends. The CDR3 here is CSVEDGAETQYF. The DNA for the CDR3 is TGCAGCGTTGAAGACGGGGCAGAGACCCAGTACTTC.

A few counts support this clonotype. This sequence joins TRBV7-3 and TRBJ1-1; no reliable D call. The V end was cut by 1 base, the J end by 7 bases, with 10 bases between. Looked up from germline, CDR1 is SGHTA and CDR2 is FQGTGA. The CDR3 consists of 13 residues. CDR3 protein: CASSLISGGEAFF. The DNA of the CDR3 is TGTGCCAGCAGCTTAATTTCGGGAGGTGAAGCTTTCTTT.

This sequence joins TRBV4-2 and TRBJ2-3; a weak D match, TRBD2 (6 bases). V gave up 0 bases and J gave up 7 bases, with 14 bases separating them. Germline assignment: CDR1 LGHNA and CDR2 YNFKEQ. This CDR3 has 15 amino acids. Here the CDR3 reads CASSQDPQAGHTQYF. The CDR3 bases are TGTGCCAGCAGCCAAGATCCACAGGCGGGGCATACGCAGTATTTT.

This clonotype has only a few counts. V gene TRBV3-1 combines with J gene TRBJ2-7; TRBD1 might be the D (6 bases). The V gene lost 1 base and the J gene lost 7 bases, with 17 bases spanning the gap. This CDR3 spans 15 amino acids. From germline, CDR1 is LGHDT and CDR2 YNNKEL (reference sequence). In DNA, the CDR3 is TGTGCCAGCAGCCAAGTCTTCTGGGGGCTGGCGGAGCAGTACTTC. It translates to CASSQVFWGLAEQYF.

V and J are TRBV7-6 and TRBJ2-1, with 9 bases matching TRBD1. V was pared by 1 base and J by 4 bases, with 5 bases of the junction left unmatched. Germline CDR1 SGHVS, CDR2 FNYEAQ. The CDR3 is made up of 16 amino acids. The CDR3 here is CASSLGADRGYNEQFF. The CDR3 DNA sequence: TGTGCCAGCAGCTTAGGAGCGGACAGGGGATACAATGAGCAGTTCTTC.

The chain recombines TRBV20-1 with TRBJ2-7, with 12 bases aligning to TRBD2. Germline V CDR1 and CDR2: DFQATT, SNEGSKA (reference sequence). Losses at the gene ends were 6 bases for V and 2 bases for J; bases not matched to a gene: 8. This CDR3 spans 15 amino acids. The CDR3 region has the DNA TGCAGTGCCAAGATCGGACTAGCGGGACCCTACGAGCAGTACTTC. Protein product: CSAKIGLAGPYEQYF.

This clonotype turned up a few times. The V and J genes are TRBV10-3 and TRBJ1-5; D remains ambiguous. Deletions cut 0 bases from V and 2 bases from J, with 5 bases between. The CDR3 has 14 residues. Germline V gene lookup returns CDR1 ENHRY and CDR2 SYGVKD. The CDR3 loop reads CAISESGGNQPQHF. CDR3 DNA sequence: TGTGCCATCAGTGAGTCGGGAGGCAATCAGCCCCAGCATTTT.

V usage is TRBV5-1 and J usage is TRBJ1-2; no clear D gene. This CDR3 region has 13 residues. Germline CDR1 reads SGHRS; CDR2 reads YFSETQ. The V end was cut by 2 bases, the J end by 6 bases, with 11 bases between. For the CDR3, the DNA is TGCGCCAGCAGCTTCCGGGCCCGGGATGGCTACACCTTC. Amino acid sequence: CASSFRARDGYTF.

This clonotype was seen a handful of times. CDR3 amino acids: CASSRDSSEVEQYF. The CDR3, as DNA: TGCGCCAGCAGCAGGGACAGCTCTGAAGTCGAGCAGTACTTC. V gene TRBV5-1 combines with J gene TRBJ2-7, with 7 bases aligning to TRBD1. V dropped 4 bases and J dropped 6; count of bases not matched to a gene: 10. Germline-derived CDR1 and CDR2 are SGHRS and YFSETQ. This CDR3 spans 14 amino acids.